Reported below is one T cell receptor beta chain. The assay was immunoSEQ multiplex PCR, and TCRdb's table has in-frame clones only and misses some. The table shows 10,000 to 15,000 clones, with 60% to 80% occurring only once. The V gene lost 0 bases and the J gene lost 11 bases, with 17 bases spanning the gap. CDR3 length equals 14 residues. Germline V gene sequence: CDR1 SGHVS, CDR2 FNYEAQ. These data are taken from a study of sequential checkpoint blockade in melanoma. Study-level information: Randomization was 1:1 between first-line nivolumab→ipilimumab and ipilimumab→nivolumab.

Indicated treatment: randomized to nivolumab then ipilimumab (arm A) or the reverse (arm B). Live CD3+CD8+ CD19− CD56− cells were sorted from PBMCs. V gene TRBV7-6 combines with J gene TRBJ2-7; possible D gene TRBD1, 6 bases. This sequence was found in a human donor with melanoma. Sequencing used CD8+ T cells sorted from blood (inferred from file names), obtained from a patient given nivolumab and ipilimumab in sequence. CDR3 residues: CASSLAGDTGPEYF. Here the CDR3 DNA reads TGTGCCAGCAGCTTAGCTGGGGACACGGGACCGGAGTACTTC.